This T cell receptor beta chain was profiled in a study of CD8 T cells in Susac syndrome. Negative isolation was used for CD8+ and CD4+ T cells, and FACS enrichment was applied to TEMRA cells. CDR1 and CDR2 (germline): SEHNR, FQNEAQ (reference sequence). Trimming stripped 10 bases from V and 3 bases from J, with 25 bases between. This CDR3 comprises 16 residues. RNA in amounts of roughly 0.5 to 1 ug was reverse transcribed with random hexamers. TCRdb redid the calling of the immunoSEQ multiplex PCR reads with MiXCR, one entry per CDR3 protein. The table includes 150,000 to 190,000 distinct CDR3 sequences, approximately 96% detected once.

The chain uses TRBV7-9 and TRBJ2-7, with a tentative D call TRBD2 (6 bases). This clonotype originated in a human donor with multiple sclerosis. The sample taken for sequencing was CD8+ T cells from PBMCs. The CDR3 is CATLRVATGGYYEQYF. In nucleotides, the CDR3 is TGTGCCACCCTCCGGGTCGCGACCGGAGGGTACTACGAGCAGTACTTC.